A selection of T cell receptor beta chains follows, all from one sample in a study of OX40 agonist ivuxolimab in advanced cancers. TCRdb keeps only in-frame clones here, not all; method: immunoSEQ multiplex PCR. This table has about 73,000 clones, about 88% appearing once. The material sequenced was CD4+ or CD8+ T cells sorted from blood, taken in a trial of the OX40 agonist ivuxolimab. The receptors were sampled from an adult with an advanced solid tumor such as melanoma, head and neck, liver or kidney cancer. Both conserved end residues are part of each CDR3. The D gene is left open where the match is weak. Clone size is shown for a subset of rows, as once, few, many or a class of expanded clone.

size,V,J,D,DNA,CDR3
.,TRBV5-4,TRBJ2-3,.,TGTGCCAGCAGCTTGGGGGGTCCAGGGACAGATACGCAGTATTTT,CASSLGGPGTDTQYF
.,TRBV28,TRBJ2-5,.,TGTGCCAGCAGTCTCAGGCGGGGTTACCAAGAGACCCAGTACTTC,CASSLRRGYQETQYF
.,TRBV5-6,TRBJ1-5,TRBD1,TGTGCCAGCAGCCCGATGAATCAGGGGGATCAGCCCCAGCATTTT,CASSPMNQGDQPQHF
.,TRBV7-9,TRBJ1-5,.,TGTGCCAGCAGCTTAGAGGGGTGGTGGCCCCAGCATTTT,CASSLEGWWPQHF
.,TRBV5-4,TRBJ2-1,.,TGTGCCAGCAGCAAACGTGGGAATGAGCAGTTCTTC,CASSKRGNEQFF
.,TRBV29-1,TRBJ2-7,.,TGCAGCGTTCAAGGAGGGGTTCGGGTAGACGAGCAGTACTTC,CSVQGGVRVDEQYF
.,TRBV18,TRBJ2-5,TRBD1,TGTGCCAGCTCGGTGTATACAGGGGAGGAGACCCAGTACTTC,CASSVYTGEETQYF
.,TRBV7-9,TRBJ2-7,.,TGTGCCAGCAACCGTCCGGGACTTCCCTACGAGCAGTACTTC,CASNRPGLPYEQYF
.,TRBV6-5,TRBJ2-6,.,TGTGCCAGCAGTTACTCGGTAGCTGGGGCCAACGTCCTGACTTTC,CASSYSVAGANVLTF
.,TRBV10-1,TRBJ2-2,.,TGCGCCAGCAGTGAGTCTGTCGGGGCGAACACCGGGGAGCTGTTTTTT,CASSESVGANTGELFF
.,TRBV23-1,TRBJ2-5,.,TGCGCCAGCAGTCAATCGGGAGGGGGCCGGGGCCAAGAGACCCAGTACTTC,CASSQSGGGRGQETQYF
.,TRBV30,TRBJ2-3,.,TGTGCCTGGAAGGTGTACCCCACAGATACGCAGTATTTT,CAWKVYPTDTQYF
few,TRBV6-5,TRBJ2-1,.,TGTGCCAGCACTCAAGACAGGCGCTCCTACAATGAGCAGTTCTTC,CASTQDRRSYNEQFF
.,TRBV2,TRBJ1-5,.,TGTGCCAGCAGCGAGGGGAGCTTAGGGCAGCCCCAGCATTTT,CASSEGSLGQPQHF
.,TRBV30,TRBJ1-4,.,TGTGCCTGGAGTTCCGCCTGGGGCCCCAATGAAAAACTGTTTTTT,CAWSSAWGPNEKLFF
.,TRBV21-1,TRBJ1-1,.,TGTGCCAGGGAGGGGGGCGCTTTCTTT,CAREGGAFF
.,TRBV27,TRBJ2-7,.,TGTGCCAGCAGTTTAAGGTTAGAGGGGGGGAGAGAGCAGTACTTC,CASSLRLEGGREQYF
.,TRBV5-1,TRBJ1-3,.,TGCGCCAGCAGCTTGGCCGGGGTTGGAAACACCATATATTTT,CASSLAGVGNTIYF
.,TRBV18,TRBJ1-1,.,TGTGCCAGCTCCCCGGTGTACGAATACACTGAAGCTTTCTTT,CASSPVYEYTEAFF
once,TRBV6-1,TRBJ2-3,TRBD1,TGTGCCAGCAGTAACCGGGACAGCCGCACAGATACGCAGTATTTT,CASSNRDSRTDTQYF
.,TRBV5-5,TRBJ2-7,.,TGTGCCAGCAGCTTGGCAGGGGAAGGTATCTACGAGCAGTACTTC,CASSLAGEGIYEQYF
once,TRBV11-2,TRBJ2-7,.,TGTGCCAGCAGCTTAGATGAGTTAACGAACGAGCAGTACTTC,CASSLDELTNEQYF
once,TRBV14,TRBJ1-1,.,TGTGCCAGCAGGAACCAGGGGTACACTGAAGCTTTCTTT,CASRNQGYTEAFF
.,TRBV6-5,TRBJ2-7,TRBD1,TGTGCCAGCAACTCACAGGGGAGCTCCTACGAGCAGTACTTC,CASNSQGSSYEQYF
.,TRBV5-1,TRBJ2-7,.,TGCGCCAGCAGACAGGGCAGTGAAAAAGGGAACGAGCAGTACTTC,CASRQGSEKGNEQYF
.,TRBV2,TRBJ1-6,.,TGTGCCGGTACCGGGACCAATAATTCACCCCTCCACTTT,CAGTGTNNSPLHF
.,TRBV5-1,TRBJ2-5,.,TGCGCCAGCAGCTTGGAGTGGGGTATCCAAGAGACCCAGTACTTC,CASSLEWGIQETQYF
.,TRBV30,TRBJ2-7,TRBD1,TGTGCCTGGAGAGGTGCACTGGGCGGGACAGGGGACTTC,CAWRGALGGTGDF
.,TRBV6-6,TRBJ2-7,TRBD1,TGTGCCAGCAGATACACCGGGACAGGAGCCTACGAGCAGTACTTC,CASRYTGTGAYEQYF
.,TRBV15,TRBJ1-1,.,TGTGCCACCAGCACCGGGTCGAATTATAACACTGAAGCTTTCTTT,CATSTGSNYNTEAFF
.,TRBV4-1,TRBJ2-7,.,TGCGCCAGCAGCCAAGCCGCCCACCTTTCCTACGAGCAGTACTTC,CASSQAAHLSYEQYF
once,TRBV2,TRBJ2-3,.,TGTGCCAGCAGCCCGCGACGGAGCACAGATACGCAGTATTTT,CASSPRRSTDTQYF
once,TRBV5-1,TRBJ2-7,.,TGCGCCAGCAGGAGGGATGGCTACGAGCAGTACTTC,CASRRDGYEQYF
.,TRBV6-6,TRBJ2-1,.,TGTGCCAGCAGCCCTGCTGGGTTCGACTACAATGAGCAGTTCTTC,CASSPAGFDYNEQFF
.,TRBV7-2,TRBJ2-5,.,TGTGCCAGCAGCCACGGACAGCGTTCCTACCAAGAGACCCAGTACTTC,CASSHGQRSYQETQYF
.,TRBV6-5,TRBJ2-7,TRBD2,TGTGCCAGCAGTTACTCAGGGACTATCTCCTACGAGCAGTACTTC,CASSYSGTISYEQYF
.,TRBV11-2,TRBJ1-5,.,TGTGCCAGCAGCCCGGTCCACACAATCACGCCCCAGCATTTT,CASSPVHTITPQHF
.,TRBV30,TRBJ2-7,TRBD1,TGTGCCTGGAGTGAGGGGGGACAGGGGACGAGGGAGCAGTACTTC,CAWSEGGQGTREQYF
once,TRBV19,TRBJ2-6,TRBD1,TGTGCCAGTAGTTATGCAGGGGGTAAATTGGCTGGGGCCAACGTCCTGACTTTC,CASSYAGGKLAGANVLTF
.,TRBV5-1,TRBJ1-1,.,TGCGCCAGCAGCACAGGGAACACTGAAGCTTTCTTT,CASSTGNTEAFF
.,TRBV19,TRBJ2-3,.,TGTGCCAGTAGTATCTATGGCTCCATGGATACGCAGTATTTT,CASSIYGSMDTQYF
.,TRBV19,TRBJ1-2,.,TGTGCCAGTAGTCCTGACAGCTATGGCTACACCTTC,CASSPDSYGYTF
.,TRBV30,TRBJ1-1,.,TGTGCCTGGAGCGGACAGCCGACGACTGAAGCTTTCTTT,CAWSGQPTTEAFF
.,TRBV5-1,TRBJ2-6,.,TGCGCCAGCCTTCCAGGGGCTGGGGCCAACGTCCTGACTTTC,CASLPGAGANVLTF
.,TRBV9,TRBJ1-2,.,TGTGCCAGCAACCTATGGGAGGCAGGGAGTGGCTACACCTTC,CASNLWEAGSGYTF
once,TRBV10-3,TRBJ1-1,.,TGTGCCATCAGTGGAGGACAGAACACTGAAGCTTTCTTT,CAISGGQNTEAFF
.,TRBV5-1,TRBJ2-1,.,TGCGCCAGCTTCAGGGGCCACTCCTACAATGAGCAGTTCTTC,CASFRGHSYNEQFF
few,TRBV19,TRBJ2-3,.,TGTGCCAGCGACCAGGGAGCAGATACGCAGTATTTT,CASDQGADTQYF
.,TRBV6-5,TRBJ2-5,.,TGTGCCAGCAGTTACTCTAGGGAGACCCAGTACTTC,CASSYSRETQYF